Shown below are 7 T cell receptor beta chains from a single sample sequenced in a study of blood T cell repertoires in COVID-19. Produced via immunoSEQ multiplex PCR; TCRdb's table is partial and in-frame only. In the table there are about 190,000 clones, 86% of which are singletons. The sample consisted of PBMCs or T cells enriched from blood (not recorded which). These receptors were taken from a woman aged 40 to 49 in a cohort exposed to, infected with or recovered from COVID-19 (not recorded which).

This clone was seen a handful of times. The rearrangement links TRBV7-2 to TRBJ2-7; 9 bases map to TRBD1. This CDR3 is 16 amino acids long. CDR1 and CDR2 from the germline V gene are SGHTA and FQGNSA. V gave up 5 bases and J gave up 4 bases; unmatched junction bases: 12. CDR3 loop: CASSPPGTGFLYEQYF. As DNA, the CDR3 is TGTGCCAGCAGCCCACCGGGGACAGGGTTTTTATACGAGCAGTACTTC.

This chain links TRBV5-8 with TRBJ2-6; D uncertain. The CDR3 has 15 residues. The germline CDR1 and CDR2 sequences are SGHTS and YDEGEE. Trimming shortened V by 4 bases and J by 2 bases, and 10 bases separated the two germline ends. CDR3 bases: TGTGCCAGCAGCGGGCGAGTAACTGGGGCCAACGTCCTGACTTTC. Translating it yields CASSGRVTGANVLTF.

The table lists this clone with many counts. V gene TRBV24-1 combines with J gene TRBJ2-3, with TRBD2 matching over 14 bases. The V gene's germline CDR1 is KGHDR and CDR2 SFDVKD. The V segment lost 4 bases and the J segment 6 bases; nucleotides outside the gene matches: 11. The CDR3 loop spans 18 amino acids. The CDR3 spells CATSDRPRTSGGSDTQYF. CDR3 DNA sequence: TGTGCCACCAGTGACCGCCCCCGGACTAGCGGGGGGTCGGATACGCAGTATTTT.

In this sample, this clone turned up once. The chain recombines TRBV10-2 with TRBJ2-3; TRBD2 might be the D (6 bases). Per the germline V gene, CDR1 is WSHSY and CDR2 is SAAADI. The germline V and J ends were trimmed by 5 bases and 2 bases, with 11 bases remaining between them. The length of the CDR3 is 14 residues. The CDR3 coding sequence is TGCGCCAGCAGTCCGGGGGACCTCACAGATACGCAGTATTTT. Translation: CASSPGDLTDTQYF.

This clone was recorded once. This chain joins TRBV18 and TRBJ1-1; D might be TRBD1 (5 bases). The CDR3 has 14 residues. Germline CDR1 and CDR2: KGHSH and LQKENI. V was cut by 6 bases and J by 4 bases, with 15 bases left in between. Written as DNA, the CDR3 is TGTGCCAGCTCCCTCGAGCCGGGGGGCACTGAAGCTTTCTTT. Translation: CASSLEPGGTEAFF.

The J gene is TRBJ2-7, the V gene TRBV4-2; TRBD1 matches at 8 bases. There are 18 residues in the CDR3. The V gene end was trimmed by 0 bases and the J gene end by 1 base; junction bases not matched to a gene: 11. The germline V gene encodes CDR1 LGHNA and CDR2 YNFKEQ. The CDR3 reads CASSQDAPGQGTSYEQYF. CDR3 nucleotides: TGTGCCAGCAGCCAAGATGCACCTGGACAGGGAACGTCCTACGAGCAGTACTTC.

CDR3 sequence: CASSGLEGSSSGNTIYF. The CDR3 nucleotides read TGTGCCAGCAGCGGATTGGAGGGGTCCTCTTCCGGAAACACCATATATTTT. This chain connects TRBV9 to TRBJ1-3; possibly TRBD1 for D (5 bases). The CDR3 runs to 17 residues. The germline V gene has CDR1 SGDLS and CDR2 YYNGEE. Between the trimmed V and J ends, which lost 3 bases and 4 bases, there was a span of 20 bases.